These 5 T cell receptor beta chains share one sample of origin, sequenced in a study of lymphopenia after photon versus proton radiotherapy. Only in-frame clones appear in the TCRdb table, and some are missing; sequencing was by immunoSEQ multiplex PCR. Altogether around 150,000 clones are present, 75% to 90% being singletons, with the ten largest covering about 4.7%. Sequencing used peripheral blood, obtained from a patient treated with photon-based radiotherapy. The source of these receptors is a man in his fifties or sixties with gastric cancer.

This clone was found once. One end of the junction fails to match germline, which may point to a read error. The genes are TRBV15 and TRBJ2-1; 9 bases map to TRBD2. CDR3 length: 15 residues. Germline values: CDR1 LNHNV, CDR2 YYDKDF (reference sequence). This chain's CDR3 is CATSTRLADYNEQFF. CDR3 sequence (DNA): TGTGCCACTAGCACCCGACTAGCGGATTACAATGAGCAGTTCTTC.

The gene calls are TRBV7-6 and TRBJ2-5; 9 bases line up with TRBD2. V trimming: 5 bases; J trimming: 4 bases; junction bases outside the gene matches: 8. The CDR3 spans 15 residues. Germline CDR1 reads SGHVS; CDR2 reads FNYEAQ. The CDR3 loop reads CASSGGLALSETQYF. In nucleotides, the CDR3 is TGTGCCAGCAGCGGGGGACTAGCATTGTCAGAGACCCAGTACTTC.

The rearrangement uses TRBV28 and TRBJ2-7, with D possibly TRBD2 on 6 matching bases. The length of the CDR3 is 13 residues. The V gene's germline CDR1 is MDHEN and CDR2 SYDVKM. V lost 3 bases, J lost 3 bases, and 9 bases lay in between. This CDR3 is CASSFGGGYEQYF. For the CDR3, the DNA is TGTGCCAGCAGTTTTGGGGGAGGCTACGAGCAGTACTTC.

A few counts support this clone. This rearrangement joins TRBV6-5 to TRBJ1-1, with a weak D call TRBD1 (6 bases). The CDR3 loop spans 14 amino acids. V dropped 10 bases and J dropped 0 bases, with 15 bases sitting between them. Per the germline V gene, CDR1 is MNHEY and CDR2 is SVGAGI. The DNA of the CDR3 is TGTGCCACCTACCGGGACAAGGTGAACACTGAAGCTTTCTTT. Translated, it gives CATYRDKVNTEAFF.

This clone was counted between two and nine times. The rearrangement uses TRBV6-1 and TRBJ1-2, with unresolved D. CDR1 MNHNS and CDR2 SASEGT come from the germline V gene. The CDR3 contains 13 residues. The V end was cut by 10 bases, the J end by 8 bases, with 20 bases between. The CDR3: CAIREVLYEGYTF. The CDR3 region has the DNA TGTGCCATCCGGGAGGTGCTGTATGAAGGCTACACCTTC.